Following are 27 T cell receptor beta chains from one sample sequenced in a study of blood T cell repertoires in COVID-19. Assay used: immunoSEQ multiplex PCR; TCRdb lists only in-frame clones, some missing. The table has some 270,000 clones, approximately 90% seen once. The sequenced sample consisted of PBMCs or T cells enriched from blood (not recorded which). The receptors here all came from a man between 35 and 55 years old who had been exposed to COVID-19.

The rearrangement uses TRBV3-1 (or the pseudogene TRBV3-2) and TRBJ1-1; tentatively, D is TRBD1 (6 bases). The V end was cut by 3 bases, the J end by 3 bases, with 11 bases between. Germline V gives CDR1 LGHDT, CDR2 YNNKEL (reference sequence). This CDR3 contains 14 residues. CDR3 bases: TGTGCCAGCAGCCAGGGGGCCTTAGACACTGAAGCTTTCTTT. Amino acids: CASSQGALDTEAFF.

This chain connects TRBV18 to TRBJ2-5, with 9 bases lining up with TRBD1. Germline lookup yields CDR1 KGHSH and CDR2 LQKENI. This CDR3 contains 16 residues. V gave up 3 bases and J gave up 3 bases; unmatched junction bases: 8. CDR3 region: CASSPGTGFMKETQYF. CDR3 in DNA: TGTGCCAGCTCACCGGGGACAGGGTTTATGAAAGAGACCCAGTACTTC.

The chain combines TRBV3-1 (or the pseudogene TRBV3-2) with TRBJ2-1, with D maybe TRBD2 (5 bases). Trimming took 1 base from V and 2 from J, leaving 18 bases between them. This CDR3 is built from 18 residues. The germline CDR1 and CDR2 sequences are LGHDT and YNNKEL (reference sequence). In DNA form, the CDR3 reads TGTGCCAGCAGCCAAGTTTTCATCGAGTGGAGGACCTACAATGAGCAGTTCTTC. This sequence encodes CASSQVFIEWRTYNEQFF.

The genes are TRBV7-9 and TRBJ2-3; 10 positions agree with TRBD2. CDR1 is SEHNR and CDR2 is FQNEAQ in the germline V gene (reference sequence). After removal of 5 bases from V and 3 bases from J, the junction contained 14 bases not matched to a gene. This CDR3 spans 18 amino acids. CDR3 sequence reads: CASSLLAGGGVVTDTQYF. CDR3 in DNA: TGTGCCAGCAGCCTTTTAGCGGGAGGTGGAGTGGTGACAGATACGCAGTATTTT.

CDR3: CASSTIRGGRVNEQYF. Written as DNA, the CDR3 is TGTGCCAGCAGCACAATTCGGGGCGGGAGAGTCAACGAGCAGTACTTC. The chain joins TRBV11-2 to TRBJ2-7; 7 bases agree with TRBD2. V trimming: 5 bases; J trimming: 5 bases; junction bases outside the gene matches: 15. Germline CDR1 reads SGHAT; CDR2 reads FQNNGV. The CDR3 sequence is 16 residues long.

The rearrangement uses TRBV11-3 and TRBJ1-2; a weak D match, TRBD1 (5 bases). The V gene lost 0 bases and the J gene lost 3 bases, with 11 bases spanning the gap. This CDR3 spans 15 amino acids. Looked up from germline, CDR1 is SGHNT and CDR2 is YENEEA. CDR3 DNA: TGTGCCAGCAGCTTAGATTCCGGGGGGGACTATGGCTACACCTTC. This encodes CASSLDSGGDYGYTF.

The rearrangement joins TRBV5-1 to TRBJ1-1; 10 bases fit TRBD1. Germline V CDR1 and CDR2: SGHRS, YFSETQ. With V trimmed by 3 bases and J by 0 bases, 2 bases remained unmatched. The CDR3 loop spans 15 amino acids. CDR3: CASSWGQGMNTEAFF. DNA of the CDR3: TGCGCCAGCAGCTGGGGACAGGGGATGAACACTGAAGCTTTCTTT.

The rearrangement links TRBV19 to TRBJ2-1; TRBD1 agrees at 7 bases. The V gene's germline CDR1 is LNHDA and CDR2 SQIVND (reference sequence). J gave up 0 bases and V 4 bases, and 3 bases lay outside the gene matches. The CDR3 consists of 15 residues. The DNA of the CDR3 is TGTGCCAGTAGTACTCCAGGGGGCTCCTACAATGAGCAGTTCTTC. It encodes CASSTPGGSYNEQFF. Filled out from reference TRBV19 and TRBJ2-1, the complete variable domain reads DGGITQSPKYLFRKEGQNVTLSCEQNLNHDAMYWYRQDPGQGLRLIYYSQIVNDFQKGDIAEGYSVSREKKESFPLTVTSAQKNPTAFYLCASSTPGGSYNEQFFGPGTRLTVL.

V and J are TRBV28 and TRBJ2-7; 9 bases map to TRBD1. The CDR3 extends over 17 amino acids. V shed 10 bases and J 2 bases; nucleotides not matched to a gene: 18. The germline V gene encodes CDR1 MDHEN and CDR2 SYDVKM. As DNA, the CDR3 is TGTGCCACCAGCTTCCCCGCCGGGACAGGGAAAACCTACGAGCAGTACTTC. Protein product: CATSFPAGTGKTYEQYF.

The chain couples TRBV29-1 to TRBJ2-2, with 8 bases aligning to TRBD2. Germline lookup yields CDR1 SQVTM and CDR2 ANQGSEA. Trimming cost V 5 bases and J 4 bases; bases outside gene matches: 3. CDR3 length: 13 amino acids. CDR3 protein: CSVIAGSTGELFF. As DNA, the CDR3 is TGCAGCGTTATAGCGGGAAGCACCGGGGAGCTGTTTTTT.

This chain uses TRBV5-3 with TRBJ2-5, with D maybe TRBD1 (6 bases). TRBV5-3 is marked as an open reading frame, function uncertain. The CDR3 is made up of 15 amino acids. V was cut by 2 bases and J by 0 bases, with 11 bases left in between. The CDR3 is CARSLRRDNQETQYF. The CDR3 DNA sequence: TGTGCCAGAAGCTTACGCCGGGACAACCAAGAGACCCAGTACTTC.

CDR3 amino acids: CASSPQRGHTDTQYF. CDR3 sequence (DNA): TGTGCCAGCTCACCCCAGCGGGGGCACACAGATACGCAGTATTTT. V usage is TRBV18 and J usage is TRBJ2-3; 8 bases are shared with TRBD2. V lost 3 bases, J lost 2 bases, and 4 bases stayed unmatched. This CDR3 spans 15 amino acids. CDR1 KGHSH and CDR2 LQKENI come from the germline V gene.

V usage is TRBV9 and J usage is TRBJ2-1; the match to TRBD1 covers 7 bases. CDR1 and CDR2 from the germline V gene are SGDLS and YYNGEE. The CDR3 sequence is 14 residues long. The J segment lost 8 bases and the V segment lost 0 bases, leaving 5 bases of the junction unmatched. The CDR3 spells CASSVEAGGYEQFF. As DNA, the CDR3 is TGTGCCAGCAGCGTAGAAGCAGGGGGATATGAGCAGTTCTTC.

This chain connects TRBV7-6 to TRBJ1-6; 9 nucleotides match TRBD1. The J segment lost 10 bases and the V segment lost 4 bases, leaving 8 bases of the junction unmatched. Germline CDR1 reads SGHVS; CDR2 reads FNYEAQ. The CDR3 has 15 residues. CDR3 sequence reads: CASSYTTGGKSPLHF. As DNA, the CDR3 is TGTGCCAGCAGCTATACGACAGGGGGTAAATCACCCCTCCACTTT.

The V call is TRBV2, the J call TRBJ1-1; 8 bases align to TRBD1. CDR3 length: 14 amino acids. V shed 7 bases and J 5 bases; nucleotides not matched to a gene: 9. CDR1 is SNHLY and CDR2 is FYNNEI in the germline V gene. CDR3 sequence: CASTRTGRETEAFF. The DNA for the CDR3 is TGTGCCAGCACGCGGACAGGGAGGGAGACTGAAGCTTTCTTT.

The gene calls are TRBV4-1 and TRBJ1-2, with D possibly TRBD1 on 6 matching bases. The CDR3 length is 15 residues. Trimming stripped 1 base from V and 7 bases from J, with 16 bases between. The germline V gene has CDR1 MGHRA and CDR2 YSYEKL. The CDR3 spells CASSQVQGAGVGYTF. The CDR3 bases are TGCGCCAGCAGCCAAGTACAGGGAGCTGGGGTTGGCTACACCTTC.

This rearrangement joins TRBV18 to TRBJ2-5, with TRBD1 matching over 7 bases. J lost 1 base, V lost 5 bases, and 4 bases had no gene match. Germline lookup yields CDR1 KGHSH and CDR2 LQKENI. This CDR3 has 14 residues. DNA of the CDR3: TGTGCCAGCTCATCGGGACAGCTCCAAGAGACCCAGTACTTC. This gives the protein CASSSGQLQETQYF.

CDR3 coding DNA: TGTGCCAGCACCTCCATTGACAAGCTCACCGGGGAGCTGTTTTTT. Amino acid sequence: CASTSIDKLTGELFF. V and J are TRBV28 and TRBJ2-2; D remains unclear. This CDR3 has 15 amino acids. Trimming took off 7 bases at V and 4 bases at J, with 16 bases between the two ends. Germline V CDR1 and CDR2: MDHEN, SYDVKM.

CDR3 sequence reads: CASSSQTGVGGQPQHF. CDR3 DNA: TGTGCCAGCAGTTCCCAGACAGGGGTGGGCGGTCAGCCCCAGCATTTT. The rearrangement links TRBV6-5 to TRBJ1-5, with 8 positions matching TRBD1. CDR1 MNHEY and CDR2 SVGAGI come from the germline V gene. This CDR3 has 16 amino acids. The V and J ends lost 4 bases and 6 bases, in that order; junction bases with no gene match: 11.

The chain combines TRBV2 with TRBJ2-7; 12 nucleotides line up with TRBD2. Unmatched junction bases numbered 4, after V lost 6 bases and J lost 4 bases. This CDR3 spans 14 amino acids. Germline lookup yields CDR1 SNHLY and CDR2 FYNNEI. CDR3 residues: CASRSTSGRYEQYF. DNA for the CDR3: TGTGCCAGCAGATCGACTAGCGGGAGATACGAGCAGTACTTC.

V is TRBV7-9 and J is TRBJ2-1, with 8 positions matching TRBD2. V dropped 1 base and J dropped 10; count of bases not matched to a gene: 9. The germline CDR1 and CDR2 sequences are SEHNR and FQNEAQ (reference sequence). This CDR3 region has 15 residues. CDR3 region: CASSLGGRPPGEQFF. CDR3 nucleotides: TGTGCCAGCAGCTTAGGCGGGAGGCCCCCCGGCGAGCAGTTCTTC.

CDR3 nucleotide sequence: TGTGCCAGCTCACCACCCCCACAGGAAATTCACATCGGGGAGCTGTTTTTT. Its protein product is CASSPPPQEIHIGELFF. The chain employs TRBV18 and TRBJ2-2; a weak D match, TRBD1 (5 bases). Germline-derived CDR1 and CDR2 are KGHSH and LQKENI. This CDR3 comprises 17 residues. The V and J ends lost 0 bases and 7 bases respectively, with 18 bases between them.

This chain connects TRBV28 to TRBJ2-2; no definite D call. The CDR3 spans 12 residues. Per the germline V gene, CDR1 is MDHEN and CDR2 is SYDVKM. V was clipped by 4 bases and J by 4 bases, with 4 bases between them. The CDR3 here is CASSYTTGELFF. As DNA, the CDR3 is TGTGCCAGCAGTTACACCACCGGGGAGCTGTTTTTT.

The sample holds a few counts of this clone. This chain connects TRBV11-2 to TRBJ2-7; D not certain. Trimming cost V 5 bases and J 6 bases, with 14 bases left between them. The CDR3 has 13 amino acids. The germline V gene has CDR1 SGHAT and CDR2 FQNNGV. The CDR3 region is CASSPPYYSEQYF. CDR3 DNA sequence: TGTGCCAGCAGCCCCCCTTATTATTCCGAGCAGTACTTC.

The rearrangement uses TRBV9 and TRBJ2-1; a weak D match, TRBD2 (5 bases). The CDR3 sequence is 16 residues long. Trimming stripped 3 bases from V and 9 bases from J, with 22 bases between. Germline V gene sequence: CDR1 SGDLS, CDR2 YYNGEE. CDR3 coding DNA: TGTGCCAGCAGCGGTAGGGAGTGGGAGTGGTCGGTTGAGCAGTTCTTC. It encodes CASSGREWEWSVEQFF.

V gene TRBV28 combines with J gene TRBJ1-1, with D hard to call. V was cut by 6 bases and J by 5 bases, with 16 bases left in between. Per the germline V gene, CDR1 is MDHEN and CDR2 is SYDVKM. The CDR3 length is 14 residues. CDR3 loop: CASSLTLYNTEAFF. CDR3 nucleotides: TGTGCCAGCAGCTTAACATTATATAATACTGAAGCTTTCTTT.

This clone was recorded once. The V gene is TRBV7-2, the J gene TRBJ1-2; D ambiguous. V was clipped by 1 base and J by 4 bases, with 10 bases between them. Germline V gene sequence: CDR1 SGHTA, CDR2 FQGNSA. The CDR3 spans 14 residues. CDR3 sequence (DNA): TGTGCCAGCAGCTTAGTTGACTCGGGCTATGGCTACACCTTC. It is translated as CASSLVDSGYGYTF.